This T cell receptor beta chain was recorded in a study of shared clonotypes between healthy human individuals. On this clone: The antigen is undetermined.

V was pared by 5 bases and J by 2 bases, with 7 bases between. This CDR3 is 14 amino acids long. CDR1 and CDR2 (germline): LNHDA, SQIVND (reference sequence). Method: immunoSEQ multiplex PCR; TCRdb's copy keeps in-frame clones and lacks some. The profile covers about a million clones, with about 70% appearing a single time and over 1.3% taken by the ten largest. Overall study results and limits: Clonotypes which were not shared had lower generation probabilities than clonotypes that all four donors shared.

Researchers partitioned CD4+ cells into CD45RA+ naive and CD45RA-negative memory subsets. This clonotype was sampled from a man aged 18 to 30 in good health. Specimen: memory CD4+ T cells sorted from blood. Sample subset: CD45RA-negative fraction. V gene TRBV19 combines with J gene TRBJ2-6, with D unclear. In DNA, the CDR3 is TGTGCCAGTAGTTCCCCCCCTGGGGCCAACGTCCTGACTTTC. The encoded protein is CASSSPPGANVLTF.